This TCR beta chain was recovered during a study of T-cell reconstitution after alpha-beta-depleted transplantation in children listed by TCRdb under 2016. Describing the broader study: The study quantitatively tracked T-cell immune reconstitution after TCRalphabeta/CD19-depleted allogeneic hematopoietic cell transplantation in children using TCR repertoire profiling. Broader findings and caveats from the paper: The frequencies of hyperexpanded clones fell over the following months, and after one year, T-cell counts and TCRbeta diversity were mostly attributed to newly produced T cells. About two months after transplant, the apparently early recovery of alphabetaT-cell counts reportedly depended on just several hundred clones that had expanded rapidly and came from non-depleted graft cells. In some patients, the high TCRbeta diversity seen at day 60 was put down to recipient T cells and intrathymic progenitors that had survived conditioning.

Libraries were made using PCR. The reads were generated on an Illumina HiSeq 2500. TCR libraries were prepared with molecular barcoding, using unique molecular identifiers to normalize TCRbeta repertoire quantification. The public reads were reanalyzed by TCRdb: fastp trimming at Q25, MiXCR alignment, in-frame beta chains only. Records with the same CDR3 protein are collapsed into one entry carrying the most frequent genes and DNA. Within this sample are 900,000 or so distinct CDR3 sequences, with 15% to 20% of them counted one time only. Approximately 4.5% of the sample comes from the top ten. This clonotype was recorded at least ten times. It has no known antigen specificity. The record has no base qualities; no much larger clone is one base away. CDR1 is given as SGHRS and CDR2 as YFSETQ, both from the germline V gene. The CDR3 covers 15 residues, taking in both the cysteine and the phenylalanine. The retained sequence is limited to the CDR3, 45 bases, with the frame set at the first base. V drops 4 bases and J drops 1 base, leaving 15 bases in between.

The treatment or condition label, read with the paper, signifies: allogeneic hematopoietic cell transplantation with graft depleted of TCRalphabeta T cells and CD19 B cells. The transplant recipients were children given TCRalphabeta/CD19-depleted allogeneic hematopoietic cell grafts. This chain is built from TRBV5-1 and TRBJ2-7; the D gene assignment is ambiguous. Sequencing used PBMCs, mostly from graft donor cells, obtained 360 days after TCRalphabeta/CD19-depleted stem cell transplant. This TCR derives from a male patient between 5 and 17 years old who had a stem cell transplant for acute lymphoblastic leukemia, so the T cells may come from the graft donor. CDR3 region: CASSAATGPSYEQYF. Read as DNA, the sequence is TGCGCCAGCAGCGCGGCAACTGGACCGTCCTACGAGCAGTACTTC.